The 22 T cell receptor beta chains given below trace back to one sample, sequenced in a study of blood T cell repertoires in COVID-19. Sequencing was performed with immunoSEQ multiplex PCR; in TCRdb, only in-frame clones are kept and a portion is missing. This sample yields 80,000 to 100,000 clones, of which around nine tenths are seen a single time; just over 2% belongs to the top ten. What was sequenced was peripheral blood. The source of these receptors is a middle-aged man with COVID-19, enrolled during active disease.

V is TRBV28 and J is TRBJ1-2; D ambiguous. This CDR3 comprises 11 residues. Trimming cost V 5 bases and J 7 bases, with 8 bases left between them. CDR1 is MDHEN, CDR2 SYDVKM, per germline. The CDR3 sequence: CASSSFRGYTF. For the CDR3, the DNA is TGTGCCAGCAGTAGCTTCCGTGGCTACACCTTC.

Written as DNA, the CDR3 is TGTGCCAGCAGTGAGGCAGATCGCAATCAGCCCCAGCATTTT. It codes for CASSEADRNQPQHF. This chain joins TRBV2 and TRBJ1-5; D remains ambiguous. This CDR3 has 14 amino acids. Germline-derived CDR1 and CDR2 are SNHLY and FYNNEI. Trimming shortened V by 3 bases and J by 2 bases, and 8 bases separated the two germline ends.

The chain couples TRBV2 to TRBJ1-6; D gene unclear. V shed 1 base and J shed 8 bases, with 12 bases lying between them. CDR3 size: 15 residues. Germline V CDR1 and CDR2: SNHLY, FYNNEI. This CDR3 is CASSEENGSDSPLHF. For the CDR3, the DNA is TGTGCCAGCAGTGAAGAAAACGGTTCTGATTCACCCCTCCACTTT.

The chain's CDR3 is CASSQAKLRGLDEQFF. The CDR3 DNA reads TGCGCCAGCAGCCAAGCCAAGCTCCGGGGTTTAGATGAGCAGTTCTTC. J is TRBJ2-1 and V is TRBV4-3; possible D gene TRBD2, 5 bases. V was shortened by 1 base and J by 8 bases, with 18 bases between the two germline ends. Germline CDR1 is LGHNA and CDR2 is YSLEER. This CDR3 is 16 amino acids long.

The chain uses TRBV6-5 and TRBJ2-2; 7 bases map to TRBD2. V trimming: 4 bases; J trimming: 3 bases; junction bases outside the gene matches: 5. The germline gives CDR1 MNHEY, CDR2 SVGAGI. The CDR3 has 15 amino acids. The CDR3 is CASSSLTSHTGELFF. CDR3 nucleotide sequence: TGTGCCAGCAGTTCGTTGACTAGCCACACCGGGGAGCTGTTTTTT.

This chain connects TRBV9 to TRBJ1-1, with a possible D match to TRBD1 (5 bases). Germline V CDR1 and CDR2: SGDLS, YYNGEE. The CDR3 runs 14 residues. V was shortened by 0 bases and J by 1 base, with 7 bases between the two germline ends. CDR3 sequence (DNA): TGTGCCAGCAGCGTAGATACAGGGAACACTGAAGCTTTCTTT. This gives the protein CASSVDTGNTEAFF.

The J gene is TRBJ2-2, the V gene TRBV7-8, with TRBD1 identical over 8 bases. J was trimmed by 6 bases and V by 5 bases; bases with no gene match: 5. CDR1 and CDR2 from the germline V gene are SGHVS and FQNEAQ. This CDR3 has 14 residues. CDR3 nucleotides: TGTGCCAGCAGCCTGGGACAGGAGGCCGGGGAGCTGTTTTTT. Protein product: CASSLGQEAGELFF.

The chain couples TRBV27 to TRBJ1-5; D gene unclear. Germline V gene data show CDR1 as MNHEY and CDR2 as SMNVEV (reference sequence). Trimming cost V 4 bases and J 1 base, with 14 bases left between them. The CDR3 runs to 16 residues. The CDR3 DNA reads as TGTGCCAGCAGTTCGGACCTGCGAGGGAGCAATCAGCCCCAGCATTTT. This codes for CASSSDLRGSNQPQHF.

The chain links TRBV3-1 (or the pseudogene TRBV3-2) to TRBJ1-6, with 11 bases fitting TRBD1. The junction had 4 bases not matched to a gene; V was cut back by 0 bases and J by 3 bases. This CDR3 spans 18 amino acids. Germline CDR1 reads LGHDT; CDR2 reads YNNKEL (reference sequence). The CDR3 protein is CASSQDRTGGLYNSPLHF. The CDR3, as DNA: TGTGCCAGCAGCCAAGATAGGACAGGGGGCCTCTATAATTCACCCCTCCACTTT.

The rearrangement links TRBV15 to TRBJ2-7; D is undetermined. This CDR3 spans 14 amino acids. V was pared by 0 bases and J by 6 bases, with 12 bases between. Germline V gene sequence: CDR1 LNHNV, CDR2 YYDKDF (reference sequence). The CDR3 nucleotides read TGTGCCACCAGCAGAGATTCTAGGCTACGCGAGCAGTACTTC. Translated, it gives CATSRDSRLREQYF.

This sequence joins TRBV5-6 and TRBJ1-6; 9 positions agree with TRBD1. V lost 4 bases to trimming and J lost 12 bases; unmatched junction nucleotides: 11. This CDR3 has 15 amino acids. Germline loops: CDR1 SGHDT, CDR2 YYEEEE. This chain's CDR3 is CASSPGTGGGKPLHF. The CDR3 nucleotides read TGTGCCAGCAGCCCAGGTACAGGGGGCGGGAAACCCCTCCACTTT. The full variable domain, its missing parts supplied by reference TRBV5-6 and TRBJ1-6, is DAGVTQSPTHLIKTRGQQVTLRCSPKSGHDTVSWYQQALGQGPQFIFQYYEEEERQRGNFPDRFSGHQFPNYSSELNVNALLLGDSALYLCASSPGTGGGKPLHFGNGTRLTVT.

The gene calls are TRBV2 and TRBJ1-6; 7 positions match TRBD1. CDR1 SNHLY and CDR2 FYNNEI come from the germline V gene. The CDR3 length is 15 residues. Trimming removed 1 base from V and 6 bases from J; junction bases left unmatched: 3. CDR3 bases: TGTGCCAGCAGTGAAGAGGGGACAGCTAATTCACCCCTCCACTTT. Its protein product is CASSEEGTANSPLHF.

In nucleotides, the CDR3 is TGTGCCAGCAGCGCAACAGGGATAAGACAAGAGACCCAGTACTTC. Amino acids: CASSATGIRQETQYF. This chain joins TRBV9 and TRBJ2-5; maybe TRBD1 (6 bases). Per the germline V gene, CDR1 is SGDLS and CDR2 is YYNGEE. The CDR3 sequence is 15 residues long. V dropped 3 bases and J dropped 2 bases, with 14 bases sitting between them.

V gene TRBV2 combines with J gene TRBJ2-4; maybe TRBD2 (6 bases). The CDR3 is 16 amino acids. The V end lost 6 bases, the J end lost 6 bases, and 21 bases lay between the germline ends. CDR1 is SNHLY and CDR2 is FYNNEI in the germline V gene. This CDR3 is CASRIAVRSWGNIQYF. CDR3 bases: TGTGCCAGCAGGATAGCGGTACGGTCTTGGGGAAACATTCAGTACTTC.

In its sample, this clone was seen a few times. This sequence joins TRBV18 and TRBJ1-1; maybe TRBD1 (6 bases). The V gene's germline CDR1 is KGHSH and CDR2 LQKENI. The CDR3 contains 13 residues. Between the trimmed V and J ends, which lost 5 bases and 6 bases, there was a span of 13 bases. CDR3 region: CASSYTGLPEAFF. Written as DNA, the CDR3 is TGTGCCAGCTCATATACAGGGTTACCTGAAGCTTTCTTT.

This clone was seen just once. The CDR3 here is CASGIGTSGGLTYEQYF. CDR3 sequence (DNA): TGTGCCAGCGGAATCGGGACTAGCGGGGGCCTCACCTACGAGCAGTACTTC. This chain joins TRBV7-8 and TRBJ2-7, with 14 positions matching TRBD2. V shed 8 bases, J shed 2 bases, and the junction held 11 bases outside the gene matches. The CDR3 consists of 17 residues. CDR1 SGHVS and CDR2 FQNEAQ come from the germline V gene.

The rearrangement links TRBV4-2 to TRBJ2-2; 11 positions match TRBD2. Unmatched junction bases numbered 1, after V lost 3 bases and J lost 1 base. The CDR3 is 16 amino acids. Germline values: CDR1 LGHNA, CDR2 YNFKEQ. DNA for the CDR3: TGTGCCAGCAGCCATGGACTAGCGGGGAACACCGGGGAGCTGTTTTTT. Residues: CASSHGLAGNTGELFF.

This chain links TRBV10-3 with TRBJ1-1; no firm D call. Germline CDR1 reads ENHRY; CDR2 reads SYGVKD. The length of the CDR3 is 12 residues. Trimming took 8 bases from V and 7 from J, leaving 14 bases between them. In DNA form, the CDR3 reads TGTGCCATCGCAATGGTCCGGGGTGAAGCTTTCTTT. It is translated as CAIAMVRGEAFF.

CDR3 region: CASSLGTLYEQYF. The CDR3 nucleotides are TGTGCCAGCAGCTTAGGGACACTCTACGAGCAGTACTTC. V usage is TRBV7-9 and J usage is TRBJ2-7, with D possibly matching TRBD1 (5 bases). Germline CDR1 and CDR2: SEHNR and FQNEAQ (reference sequence). Trimming stripped 1 base from V and 3 bases from J, with 7 bases between. The CDR3 loop spans 13 amino acids.

This chain uses TRBV5-4 with TRBJ2-1; tentative D call: TRBD2 (6 bases). V lost 0 bases and J lost 2, with 15 bases in between. The germline gives CDR1 SGHNT, CDR2 YYREEE (reference sequence). This CDR3 has 17 residues. CDR3 sequence: CASSLEGAGRPYNEQFF. CDR3 coding DNA: TGTGCCAGCAGCTTGGAGGGAGCGGGCCGACCCTACAATGAGCAGTTCTTC.

V gene TRBV4-2 combines with J gene TRBJ2-5; D is possibly TRBD2 (6 bases). The CDR3 has 16 amino acids. In germline, CDR1 is LGHNA, CDR2 YNFKEQ. The ends were cut back, 1 base at V and 3 bases at J, with 15 bases in the middle. The DNA for the CDR3 is TGTGCCAGCAGCCAAGGACCATCGGCGGGGAAAGAGACCCAGTACTTC. It is translated as CASSQGPSAGKETQYF.

The V gene is TRBV28, the J gene TRBJ2-7, with 8 bases fitting TRBD1. V dropped 8 bases and J dropped 4; count of bases not matched to a gene: 7. This CDR3 is built from 13 residues. Per germline, CDR1 MDHEN and CDR2 SYDVKM. This CDR3 is CASGRGPPYEQYF. CDR3 sequence (DNA): TGTGCCAGCGGCAGGGGGCCCCCTTACGAGCAGTACTTC.